This T cell receptor beta chain was captured in a study of blood T cell repertoires in COVID-19. For the study at large: Both acute and convalescent COVID-19 samples were obtained from the United States, Italy and Spain.

V was shortened by 5 bases and J by 3 bases, with 11 bases between the two germline ends. This CDR3 comprises 14 residues. The V gene's germline CDR1 is SGHTA and CDR2 FQGNSA. How the authors handled the data: Using reference gene primer amplification, nucleated cell counts were estimated. Sequenced by immunoSEQ multiplex PCR; TCRdb stores in-frame clones only, minus some. V, J and clone size reflect that table, while D and trimming were determined from the DNA. The table includes about 270,000 clones, 65% to 90% detected once. The receptor was derived from a woman in her fifties or sixties with active or convalescent COVID-19. The sequenced sample consisted of peripheral blood. The genes are TRBV7-2 and TRBJ1-5; D gene ambiguous. The CDR3: CASSAQATNQPQHF. Here the CDR3 DNA reads TGTGCCAGCAGCGCCCAGGCGACCAATCAGCCCCAGCATTTT. The complete variable domain, with remaining parts taken from reference TRBV7-2 and TRBJ1-5, reads GAGVSQSPSNKVTEKGKDVELRCDPISGHTALYWYRQSLGQGLEFLIYFQGNSAPDKSGLPSDRFSAERTGGSVSTLTIQRTQQEDSAVYLCASSAQATNQPQHFGDGTRLSIL.